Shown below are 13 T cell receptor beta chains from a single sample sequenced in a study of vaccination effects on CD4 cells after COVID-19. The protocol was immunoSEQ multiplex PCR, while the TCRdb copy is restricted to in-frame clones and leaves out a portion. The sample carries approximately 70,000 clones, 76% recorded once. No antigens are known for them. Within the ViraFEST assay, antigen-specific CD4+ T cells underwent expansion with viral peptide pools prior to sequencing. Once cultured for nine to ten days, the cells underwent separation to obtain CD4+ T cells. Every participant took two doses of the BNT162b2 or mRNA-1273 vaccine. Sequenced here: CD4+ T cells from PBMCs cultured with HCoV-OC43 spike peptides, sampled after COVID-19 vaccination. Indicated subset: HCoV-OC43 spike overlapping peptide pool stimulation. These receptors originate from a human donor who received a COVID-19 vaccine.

The CDR3 loop reads CASSQGPASDSPLHF. The CDR3 region has the DNA TGTGCCAGCAGCCAAGGGCCAGCCTCTGATTCACCCCTCCACTTT. The gene calls are TRBV3-1 (or the pseudogene TRBV3-2) and TRBJ1-6; no firm D call. The CDR3 is 15 amino acids. Trimming took 1 base from V and 8 from J, leaving 12 bases between them. Germline-derived CDR1 and CDR2 are LGHDT and YNNKEL (reference sequence).

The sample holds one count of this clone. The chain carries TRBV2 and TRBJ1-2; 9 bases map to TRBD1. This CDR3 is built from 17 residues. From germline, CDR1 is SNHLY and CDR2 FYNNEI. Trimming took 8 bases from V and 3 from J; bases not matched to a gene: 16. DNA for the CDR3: TGTGCCAGCCAACCGGGACAGGGTATATTAGACGACTATGGCTACACCTTC. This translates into CASQPGQGILDDYGYTF. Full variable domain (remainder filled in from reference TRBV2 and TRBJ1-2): EPEVTQTPSHQVTQMGQEVILRCVPISNHLYFYWYRQILGQKVEFLVSFYNNEISEKSEIFDDQFSVERPDGSNFTLKIRSTKLEDSAMYFCASQPGQGILDDYGYTFGSGTRLTVV.

Here the CDR3 DNA reads TGTGCCAGCAGATATACTACTTTAGCGGGGGGCCGGACCCAGTACTTC. It is translated as CASRYTTLAGGRTQYF. The chain recombines TRBV2 with TRBJ2-5; 10 bases match TRBD2. The germline V gene encodes CDR1 SNHLY and CDR2 FYNNEI. With 6 bases clipped from V and 7 bases from J, the junction kept 14 bases outside the gene matches. CDR3 size: 16 residues.

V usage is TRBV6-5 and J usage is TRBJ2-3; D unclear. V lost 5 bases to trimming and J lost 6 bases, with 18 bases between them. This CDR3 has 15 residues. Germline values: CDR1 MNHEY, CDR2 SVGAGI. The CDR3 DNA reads TGTGCCAGCAGTACCTTTGGAGCCCTACGGGATACGCAGTATTTT. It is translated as CASSTFGALRDTQYF.

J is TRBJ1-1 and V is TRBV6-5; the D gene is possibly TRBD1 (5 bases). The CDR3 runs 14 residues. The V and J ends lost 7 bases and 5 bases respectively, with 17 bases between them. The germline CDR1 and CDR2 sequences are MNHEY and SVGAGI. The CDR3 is CASTQDGATTEAFF. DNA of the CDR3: TGTGCCAGCACCCAGGACGGGGCCACGACTGAAGCTTTCTTT.

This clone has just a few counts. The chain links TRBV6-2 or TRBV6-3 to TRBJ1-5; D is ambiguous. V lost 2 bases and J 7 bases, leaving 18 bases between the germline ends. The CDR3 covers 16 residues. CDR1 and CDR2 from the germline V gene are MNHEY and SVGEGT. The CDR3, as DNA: TGTGCCAGCAGTTACAACGTTCCAGGCGCACTACAGCCCCAGCATTTT. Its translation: CASSYNVPGALQPQHF.

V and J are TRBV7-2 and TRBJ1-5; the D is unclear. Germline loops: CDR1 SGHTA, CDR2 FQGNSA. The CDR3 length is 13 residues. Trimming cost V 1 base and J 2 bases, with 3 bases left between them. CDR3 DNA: TGTGCCAGCAGCTTAGACGGCAATCAGCCCCAGCATTTT. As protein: CASSLDGNQPQHF.

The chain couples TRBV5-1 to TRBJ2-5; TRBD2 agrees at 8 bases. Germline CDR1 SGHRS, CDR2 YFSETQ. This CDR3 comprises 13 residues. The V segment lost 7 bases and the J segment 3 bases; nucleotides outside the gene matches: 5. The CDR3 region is CASSSGGEETQYF. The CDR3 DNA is TGCGCCAGCTCCAGCGGGGGAGAAGAGACCCAGTACTTC.

The CDR3 loop is CASSLARGGINEQFF. The CDR3 coding sequence is TGTGCCAGCAGCTTAGCACGGGGGGGCATCAATGAGCAGTTCTTC. The chain recombines TRBV7-2 with TRBJ2-1; 8 bases line up with TRBD2. CDR1 and CDR2 from the germline V gene are SGHTA and FQGNSA. V trimming: 0 bases; J trimming: 6 bases; junction bases outside the gene matches: 4. The CDR3 is 15 amino acids.

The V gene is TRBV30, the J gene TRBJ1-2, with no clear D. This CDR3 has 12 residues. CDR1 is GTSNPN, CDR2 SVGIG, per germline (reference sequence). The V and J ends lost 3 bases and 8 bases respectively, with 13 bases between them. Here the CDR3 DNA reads TGTGCCTGGAGGATAACCGGGTCCGGCTACACCTTC. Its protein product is CAWRITGSGYTF.

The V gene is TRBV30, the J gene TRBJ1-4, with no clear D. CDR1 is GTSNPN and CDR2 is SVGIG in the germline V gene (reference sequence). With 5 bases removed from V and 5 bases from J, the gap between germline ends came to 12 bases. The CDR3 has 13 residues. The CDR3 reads CAWAGLENEKLFF. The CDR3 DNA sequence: TGTGCCTGGGCGGGCCTCGAGAATGAAAAACTGTTTTTT.

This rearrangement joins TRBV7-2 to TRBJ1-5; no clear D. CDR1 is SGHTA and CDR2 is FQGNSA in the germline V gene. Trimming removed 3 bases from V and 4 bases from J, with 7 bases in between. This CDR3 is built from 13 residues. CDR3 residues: CASSLNFNQPQHF. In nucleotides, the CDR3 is TGTGCCAGCAGCTTGAACTTTAATCAGCCCCAGCATTTT.

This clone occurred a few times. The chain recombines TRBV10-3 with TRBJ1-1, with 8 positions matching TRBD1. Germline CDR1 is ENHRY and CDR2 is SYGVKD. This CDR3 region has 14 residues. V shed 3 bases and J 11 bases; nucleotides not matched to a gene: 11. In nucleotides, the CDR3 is TGTGCCATCAGTGACCCTGGGACAGGTCCCTCGGCTTTCTTT. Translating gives CAISDPGTGPSAFF.